The TCR beta chain under discussion was sequenced for a study of lymphopenia after photon versus proton radiotherapy. Regarding this clone: Its target is unknown.

Only in-frame clones appear in the TCRdb table, and some are missing; sequencing was by immunoSEQ multiplex PCR. The sample consists of about 16,000 clones, around 84% of them appearing once. General study findings and limits: Survival link was tested only in deceased patients; proton benefit remains a possibility. A bigger post-nadir fall in TCR diversity correlated inversely with survival time in deceased patients. After the lymphocyte nadir, photon-treated repertoires showed oligoclonal expansion, especially of CD8+ Temra cells.

Germline-derived CDR1 and CDR2 are SGHTA and FQGTGA. This CDR3 is built from 15 residues. J was trimmed by 3 bases and V by 5 bases; bases with no gene match: 4. The chain combines TRBV7-3 with TRBJ2-1; 10 bases fit TRBD1. Sequencing was performed on peripheral blood, taken from a patient treated with proton-based radiotherapy. This TCR was sampled from a man between 65 and 85 years old with pancreatic cancer. CDR3 coding DNA: TGTGCCAGCAGCCCAGACAGGGGGCGCTACAATGAGCAGTTCTTC. It encodes CASSPDRGRYNEQFF.